These 13 T cell receptor beta chains originate from one sample sequenced in a study of T cell changes during pregnancy in multiple sclerosis. Here immunoSEQ multiplex PCR was the method, and the copy in TCRdb shows in-frame clones only, minus some. The sample gives fewer than 70,000 clones, 80% to 90% of which show up once; about 2.5% is in the top ten. Sequences were derived from peripheral blood, sampled in the first trimester of pregnancy. These receptors all stem from a female donor with multiple sclerosis, enrolled in a pregnancy study.

V and J are TRBV25-1 and TRBJ1-2; D is ambiguous. This CDR3 has 13 residues. The germline V gene has CDR1 MGHDK and CDR2 SYGVNS. V was trimmed by 5 bases and J by 2 bases, leaving 9 bases between them. The CDR3 DNA reads as TGTGCCAGCAGTTACAGAGAGAACTATGGCTACACCTTC. This encodes CASSYRENYGYTF.

The chain joins TRBV29-1 to TRBJ2-5; 15 bases align to TRBD2. CDR1 SQVTM and CDR2 ANQGSEA come from the germline V gene. After removal of 6 bases from V and 5 bases from J, the junction contained 4 bases not matched to a gene. The CDR3 loop spans 14 amino acids. The CDR3 region is CSVGLAGGQETQYF. CDR3 nucleotides: TGCAGCGTAGGACTAGCGGGAGGGCAGGAGACCCAGTACTTC.

This clone was found once. This chain uses TRBV19 with TRBJ2-1, with D possibly being TRBD2 (6 bases). Germline CDR1 LNHDA, CDR2 SQIVND (reference sequence). This CDR3 has 14 amino acids. Trimming removed 3 bases from V and 14 bases from J, with 20 bases in between. The CDR3 spells CASSIITSPGGEFF. The CDR3 bases are TGTGCCAGTAGTATTATTACTAGCCCAGGAGGGGAGTTCTTC.

The V gene is TRBV19, the J gene TRBJ1-2, with D possibly matching TRBD1 (6 bases). CDR1 and CDR2 from the germline V gene are LNHDA and SQIVND (reference sequence). The CDR3 runs 14 residues. Trimming shortened V by 4 bases and J by 5 bases, and 14 bases separated the two germline ends. In nucleotides, the CDR3 is TGTGCCAGTAGTAGGGAAGGGGGATGGTATGGCTACACCTTC. Protein product: CASSREGGWYGYTF.

A word on this clone: A read error may produce the germline difference seen at one junction end. V usage is TRBV7-8 and J usage is TRBJ2-2, with 10 nucleotides matching TRBD2. This CDR3 has 15 amino acids. Germline CDR1 is SGHVS and CDR2 is FQNEAQ. The CDR3 bases are TGTGCCAGCAACTTAGCGGGAGGTTTGGCCGGGGAGCTGTTTTTT. It yields the protein CASNLAGGLAGELFF.

To note about this clone: The junction departs from the called germline gene at one end, perhaps through a read error. This chain connects TRBV2 to TRBJ2-3; D not resolved. The CDR3 sequence is 9 residues long. Germline lookup yields CDR1 SNHLY and CDR2 FYNNEI. The DNA for the CDR3 is TGTGCCAGCACTGATACGCAGTATTTT. Protein product: CASTDTQYF.

This clone occurred once. This chain links TRBV30 with TRBJ1-1; maybe TRBD1 (5 bases). Looked up from germline, CDR1 is GTSNPN and CDR2 is SVGIG (reference sequence). The CDR3 length is 10 residues. The CDR3 region has the DNA TGTGGGGGGGAGAACACTGAAGCTTTCTTT. It codes for CGGENTEAFF.

The chain employs TRBV2 and TRBJ2-7, with 8 positions matching TRBD1. Trimming at V came to 8 bases and at J to 1 base, leaving 10 bases not matched to a gene. The CDR3 is 15 amino acids. Germline V CDR1 and CDR2: SNHLY, FYNNEI. The CDR3 protein is CASALEGQVSYEQYF. The DNA for the CDR3 is TGTGCCAGCGCCCTGGAGGGACAGGTATCCTACGAGCAGTACTTC.

This chain connects TRBV9 to TRBJ2-3; D is perhaps TRBD2 (5 bases). The germline CDR1 and CDR2 sequences are SGDLS and YYNGEE. The V gene lost 0 bases and the J gene lost 6 bases, with 14 bases spanning the gap. The CDR3 runs 15 residues. This chain's CDR3 is CASSVATRGPDTQYF. DNA of the CDR3: TGTGCCAGCAGCGTAGCTACGAGAGGGCCGGATACGCAGTATTTT.

This chain joins TRBV4-1 and TRBJ2-1, with TRBD1 as a possible D gene (6 bases). V lost 0 bases and J 4 bases, leaving 13 bases between the germline ends. CDR3 length: 16 residues. From germline, CDR1 is MGHRA and CDR2 YSYEKL. DNA for the CDR3: TGCGCCAGCAGCCAAGACCAGGGGACACCTTACAATGAGCAGTTCTTC. Its translation: CASSQDQGTPYNEQFF.

The chain joins TRBV6-6 to TRBJ1-5; 7 bases align to TRBD1. The CDR3 runs to 15 residues. The J segment lost 2 bases and the V segment lost 6 bases, leaving 7 bases of the junction unmatched. Germline V gene sequence: CDR1 MNHNY, CDR2 SVGAGI (reference sequence). CDR3 protein: CASSPTGQGNQPQHF. The CDR3 region has the DNA TGTGCCAGCAGCCCAACCGGACAGGGCAATCAGCCCCAGCATTTT.

The rearrangement uses TRBV9 and TRBJ1-5, with D perhaps TRBD1 (6 bases). V lost 0 bases to trimming and J lost 0 bases, with 13 bases between them. CDR3 length: 17 amino acids. Germline V CDR1 and CDR2: SGDLS, YYNGEE. CDR3 sequence (DNA): TGTGCCAGCAGCGTAGGCCTCAGGACAGATAGCAATCAGCCCCAGCATTTT. Amino acid sequence: CASSVGLRTDSNQPQHF.

V gene TRBV19 combines with J gene TRBJ2-7, with 7 bases aligning to TRBD1. This CDR3 is built from 15 residues. The V gene end was trimmed by 1 base and the J gene end by 0 bases; junction bases not matched to a gene: 3. From germline, CDR1 is LNHDA and CDR2 SQIVND (reference sequence). The CDR3 is CASSIGDSSSYEQYF. CDR3 bases: TGTGCCAGTAGTATAGGGGACAGTAGCTCCTACGAGCAGTACTTC.